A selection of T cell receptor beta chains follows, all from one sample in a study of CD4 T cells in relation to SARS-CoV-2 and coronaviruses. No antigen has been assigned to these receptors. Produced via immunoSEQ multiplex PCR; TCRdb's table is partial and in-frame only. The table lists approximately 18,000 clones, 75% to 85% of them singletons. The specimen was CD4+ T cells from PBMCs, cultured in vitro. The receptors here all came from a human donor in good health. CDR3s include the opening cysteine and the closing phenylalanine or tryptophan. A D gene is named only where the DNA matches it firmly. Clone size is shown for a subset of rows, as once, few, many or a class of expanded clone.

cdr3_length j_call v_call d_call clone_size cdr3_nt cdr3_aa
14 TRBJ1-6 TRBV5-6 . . TGTGCCAGCAGCTTGGTGCAGGGCGGGTCACCCCTCCACTTT CASSLVQGGSPLHF
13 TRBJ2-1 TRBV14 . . TGTGCCAGCAGCATCAGACCCGTCAATGAGCAGTTCTTC CASSIRPVNEQFF
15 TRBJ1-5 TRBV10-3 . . TGTGCCATCAGTGAACGGGGGACGGAGGATCAGCCCCAGCATTTT CAISERGTEDQPQHF
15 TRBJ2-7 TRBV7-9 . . TGTGCCAGCAGCCCCCGTTTCGGTGGAGTACACGAGCAGTACTTC CASSPRFGGVHEQYF
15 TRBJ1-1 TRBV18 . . TGTGCCAGCTCACCGCCTGGGACGGCGAACACTGAAGCTTTCTTT CASSPPGTANTEAFF
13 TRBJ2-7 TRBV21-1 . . TGTGCCACCGGACTAGCGGGAACCTACGAGCAGTACTTC CATGLAGTYEQYF
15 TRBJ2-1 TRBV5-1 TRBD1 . TGCGCCAGCAGCTTGGAAGGGACAGGGGGGGATGAGCAGTTCTTC CASSLEGTGGDEQFF
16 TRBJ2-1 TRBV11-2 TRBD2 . TGTGCCAGCAGCCCCTTGTCGACTAGCGAGTACAATGAGCAGTTCTTC CASSPLSTSEYNEQFF
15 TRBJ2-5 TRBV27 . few TGTGCCAGCAGTCGTTTTAGTCAAGCTGCGGAGACCCAGTACTTC CASSRFSQAAETQYF
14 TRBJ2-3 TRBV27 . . TGTGCCAGCAGGACAGTAACAAGCACAGATACGCAGTATTTT CASRTVTSTDTQYF
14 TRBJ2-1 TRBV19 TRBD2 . TGTGCCAGTAGTACTGGACTAGCGGGATATGAGCAGTTCTTC CASSTGLAGYEQFF
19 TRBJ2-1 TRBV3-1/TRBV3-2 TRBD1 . TGTGCCAGCAGCCAAGTGCCAGCTACAGGGGGCTTGGAGCTTGGGGAGCAGTTCTTC CASSQVPATGGLELGEQFF
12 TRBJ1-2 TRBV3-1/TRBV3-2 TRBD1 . TGTGCCAGCAGCCAGACAGGGTTTGGCTACACCTTC CASSQTGFGYTF
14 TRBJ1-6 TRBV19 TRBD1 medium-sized TGTGCCAGTAGTACCAACTTGGACAGGGCAGCCCTCCACTTT CASSTNLDRAALHF
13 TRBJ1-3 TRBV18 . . TGTGCCAGTTTTCAGGGAAATGGAAACACCATATATTTT CASFQGNGNTIYF
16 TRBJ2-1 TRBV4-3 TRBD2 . TGCGCCAGCAGTAGGACTAGCGGGAGCCTCAACAATGAGCAGTTCTTC CASSRTSGSLNNEQFF
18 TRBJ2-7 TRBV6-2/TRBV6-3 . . TGTGCCAGCAGTTACTGGAGGGTTTGGGACCGGGACTTCTACGAGCAGTACTTC CASSYWRVWDRDFYEQYF
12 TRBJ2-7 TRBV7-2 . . TGTGCCAGCAGCCTGCGGGCTGGCGAGCAGTACTTC CASSLRAGEQYF
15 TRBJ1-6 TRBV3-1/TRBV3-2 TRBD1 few TGTGCCAGCAGCCAACGGGGACAGGGTGTATCACCCCTCCACTTT CASSQRGQGVSPLHF
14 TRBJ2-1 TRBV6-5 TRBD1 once TGTGCCAGCAAACGGGACAGGGGAGACAATGAGCAGTTCTTC CASKRDRGDNEQFF
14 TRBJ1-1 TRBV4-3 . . TGCGCCAGCAGCCAAGGGACGGTGAACACTGAAGCTTTCTTT CASSQGTVNTEAFF
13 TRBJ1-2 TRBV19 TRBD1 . TGTGCCAGTAGGACGGGACAGGGATATGGCTACACCTTC CASRTGQGYGYTF
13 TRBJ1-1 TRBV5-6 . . TGTGCCAGCAGCTTGGACGGTCAGGTCGAAGCTTTCTTT CASSLDGQVEAFF
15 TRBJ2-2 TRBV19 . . TGTGCCAGTAATGCCGGGACCGGGTTTGTCGGGGAGCTGTTTTTT CASNAGTGFVGELFF
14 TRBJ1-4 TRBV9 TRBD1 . TGTGCCAGCAGCGTGGGACAGGATAATGAAAAACTGTTTTTT CASSVGQDNEKLFF
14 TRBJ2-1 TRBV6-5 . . TGTGCCAGCAGTTACAGTGGCAACAACAATGAGCAGTTCTTC CASSYSGNNNEQFF
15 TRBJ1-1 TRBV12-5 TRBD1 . TGTGCTAGTGGTCAGGGGGGACAGGGGGCCACTGAAGCTTTCTTT CASGQGGQGATEAFF
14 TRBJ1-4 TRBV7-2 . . TGTGCCAGCAGCTCCTTAATAGGGACGGAAAAACTGTTTTTT CASSSLIGTEKLFF
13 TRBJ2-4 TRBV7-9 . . TGTGCCAGCAGCTTAGCGGGCCTGGACATTCAGTACTTC CASSLAGLDIQYF
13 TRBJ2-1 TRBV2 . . TGTGCCAGCAGTCTAATTTCGAACAATGAGCAGTTCTTC CASSLISNNEQFF
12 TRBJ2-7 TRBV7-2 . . TGTGCCAGCAGCCGGGACAACTACGAGCAGTACTTC CASSRDNYEQYF
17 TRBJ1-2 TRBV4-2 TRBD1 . TGTGCCAGCAGCCAAGTAGGGAGACAGGGAGCAAGTTATGGCTACACCTTC CASSQVGRQGASYGYTF
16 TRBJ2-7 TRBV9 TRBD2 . TGTGCCAGCAGCAAGGGACTAACCCACGGAGAGGGCGAGCAGTACTTC CASSKGLTHGEGEQYF
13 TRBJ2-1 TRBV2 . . TGTGCCAGCAACAAAAATTGGGCCAATGAGCAGTTCTTC CASNKNWANEQFF
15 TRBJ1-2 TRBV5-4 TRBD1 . TGTGCCAGCAGCCCCCGGGACAGGGAAGACTATGGCTACACCTTC CASSPRDREDYGYTF
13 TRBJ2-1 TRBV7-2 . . TGTGCCAGCAGCCGACCGACTAGGAATGAGCAGTTCTTC CASSRPTRNEQFF
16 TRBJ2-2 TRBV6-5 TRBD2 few TGTGCCAGCAGTTACCGACTAGCGGAAATCACCGGGGAGCTGTTTTTT CASSYRLAEITGELFF
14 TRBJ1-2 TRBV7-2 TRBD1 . TGTGCCAGCAGCACCAGGACAGGAGACTATGGCTACACCTTC CASSTRTGDYGYTF
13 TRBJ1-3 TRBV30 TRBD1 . TGTGCCTGGAAGACAGGGGGTGGAAACACCATATATTTT CAWKTGGGNTIYF
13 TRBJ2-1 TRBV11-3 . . TGTGCCAGCAGCTTTCGAGGGTTCAATGAGCAGTTCTTC CASSFRGFNEQFF
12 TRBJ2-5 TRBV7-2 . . TGTGCCAGCAGCTTTTATGGGGAGACCCAGTACTTC CASSFYGETQYF
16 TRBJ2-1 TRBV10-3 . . TGTGCCATCAGTGAGGGTTTGGGTCCCTCCTACAATGAGCAGTTCTTC CAISEGLGPSYNEQFF
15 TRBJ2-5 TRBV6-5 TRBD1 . TGTGCCAGCAGTTACGTCCCGACAGGGGGAGAGACCCAGTACTTC CASSYVPTGGETQYF
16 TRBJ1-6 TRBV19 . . TGTGCCAGTAGTGGAGGGACCCCAAAGGCTAATTCACCCCTCCACTTT CASSGGTPKANSPLHF
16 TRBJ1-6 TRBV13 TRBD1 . TGTGCCAGCAGCCCGACAGGGGCCGAATATAATTCACCCCTCCACTTT CASSPTGAEYNSPLHF
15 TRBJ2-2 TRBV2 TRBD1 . TGTGCCAGCAGTAGGCAGGGGGCCGGAACCGGGGAGCTGTTTTTT CASSRQGAGTGELFF
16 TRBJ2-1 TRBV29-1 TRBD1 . TGCAGCGCACGTCGGGACAGGGGAAAACAATACAATGAGCAGTTCTTC CSARRDRGKQYNEQFF
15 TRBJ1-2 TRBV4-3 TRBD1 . TGCGCCAGCAGCCTCAGGGGGGGAAGTGGCTATGGCTACACCTTC CASSLRGGSGYGYTF
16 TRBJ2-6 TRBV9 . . TGTGCCAGCAGCGTTACAGGCAGCTCTGGGGCCAACGTCCTGACTTTC CASSVTGSSGANVLTF
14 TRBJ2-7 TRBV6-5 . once TGTGCCAGCACGAGACTACCTGCCCCCTACGAGCAGTACTTC CASTRLPAPYEQYF
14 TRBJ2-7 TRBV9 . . TGTGCCAGCAGCATACAAGATGAACTTTACGAGCAGTACTTC CASSIQDELYEQYF
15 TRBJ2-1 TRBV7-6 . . TGTGCCAGCAGTTCTGTCCAGGGGGGGAGAAATGAGCAGTTCTTC CASSSVQGGRNEQFF
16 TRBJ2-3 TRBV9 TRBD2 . TGTGCCAGCAGCGTAGTAGCGGGAGTAGGCACAGATACGCAGTATTTT CASSVVAGVGTDTQYF
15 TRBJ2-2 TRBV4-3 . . TGCGCCAGCAGCCCCCGGCCTGAGGGTCCCGGGGAGCTGTTTTTT CASSPRPEGPGELFF
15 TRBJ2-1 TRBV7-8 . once TGTGCCAGCACCGCAGCAGGGGTAGCATACAATGAGCAGTTCTTC CASTAAGVAYNEQFF